Included here is one T cell receptor (beta chain) sequence, with context. Its antigen remains unknown. The data originate from a study of T cells in Graves' hyperthyroidism and ophthalmopathy. Overall study: Peripheral blood was taken when the disease was first diagnosed, before any treatment began. General observations from the study: Stable hyperthyroidism was told apart from ophthalmopathy by a model built on 13 V-J features.

Germline trimming cut 4 bases from V and 0 bases from J; bases unmatched to any gene: 11. The CDR3 runs 18 residues. Template material for amplifying TCR beta CDR3 regions consisted of RNA transcripts. The HTBI primer set was used in a first-round RT-PCR of the TCR CDR3. One entry per CDR3 protein results from TCRdb running MiXCR on the multiplex PCR reads. Among hundreds of thousands of distinct CDR3 sequences, more than 13% were seen once, and the ten largest hold approximately 32%. Not enrolled were patients with uncontrolled infection, other autoimmune disease, pregnancy or lactation. The source is a woman aged 25 to 39 with Graves' hyperthyroidism. The gene calls are TRBV12-3 or TRBV12-4 and TRBJ2-1, with 8 nucleotides matching TRBD2. Material for sequencing was blood. The CDR3 DNA sequence: TGTGCCAGCAGTTCCCAAGGACTAGCAGATAGCTCCTACAATGAGCAGTTCTTC. It is translated as CASSSQGLADSSYNEQFF.